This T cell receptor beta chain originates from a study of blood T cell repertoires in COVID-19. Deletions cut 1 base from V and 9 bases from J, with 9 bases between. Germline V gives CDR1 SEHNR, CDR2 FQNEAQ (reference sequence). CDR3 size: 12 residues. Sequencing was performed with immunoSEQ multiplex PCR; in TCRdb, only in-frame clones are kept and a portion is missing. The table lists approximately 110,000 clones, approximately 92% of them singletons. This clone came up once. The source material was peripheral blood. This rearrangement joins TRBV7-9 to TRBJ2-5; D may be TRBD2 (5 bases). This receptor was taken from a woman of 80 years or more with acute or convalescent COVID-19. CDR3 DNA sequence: TGTGCCAGCAGCTTAGACGTCGGGGCCCAGTACTTC. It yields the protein CASSLDVGAQYF.